This is a list of T cell receptor beta chains from one sample in a study of cytomegalovirus exposure and HLA in healthy donors. Sequencing was performed with immunoSEQ multiplex PCR; in TCRdb, only in-frame clones are kept and a portion is missing. This sample carries 150,000 to 250,000 clones, 84% of them seen once, and the ten largest clones take about an eighth. The sequenced material came from PBMCs. The source of these receptors is a woman aged 25 to 39 in good health and CMV-seropositive. Both conserved end residues are part of each CDR3. The order of the fields is V gene, clone size, D gene, J gene, CDR3 protein, CDR3 DNA. D genes are given only for firm matches. Not all rows give a size; the values are once, few, many and, for expanded clones, a class.

>TRBV7-9|NA|NA|TRBJ2-2
CASSPQSVTGELFF
TGTGCCAGCAGCCCTCAGTCCGTCACCGGGGAGCTGTTTTTT
>TRBV25-1|few|NA|TRBJ1-4
CASSATNEKLFF
TGTGCCAGCAGCGCAACTAATGAAAAACTGTTTTTT
>TRBV9|NA|TRBD2|TRBJ2-3
CASAPPSGSFSDTQYF
TGTGCCAGCGCTCCACCTAGCGGGAGTTTCTCAGATACGCAGTATTTT
>TRBV5-4|NA|TRBD2|TRBJ2-3
CASSAGGGQQQYF
TGTGCCAGCAGCGCGGGGGGGGGACAGCAGCAGTATTTT
>TRBV19|once|NA|TRBJ1-2
CASSITGRSGGYTF
TGTGCCAGTAGTATAACAGGGCGAAGTGGGGGCTACACCTTC
>TRBV7-2|NA|NA|TRBJ2-2
CASSRTPTANTGELFF
TGTGCCAGCAGCAGGACACCTACCGCGAACACCGGGGAGCTGTTTTTT
>TRBV27|NA|NA|TRBJ2-5
CASSWEPNAETQYF
TGTGCCAGCAGTTGGGAGCCCAACGCGGAGACCCAGTACTTC
>TRBV6-1|NA|NA|TRBJ2-7
CASSGLGGSSYEQYF
TGTGCCAGCAGTGGATTGGGTGGGAGCTCCTACGAGCAGTACTTC
>TRBV7-2|few|TRBD2|TRBJ2-7
CATRAGSLEQYF
TGTGCCACCCGAGCGGGAAGTCTCGAGCAGTACTTC
>TRBV15|NA|NA|TRBJ1-5
CATSRAEGASNQPQHF
TGTGCCACCAGCAGAGCAGAGGGAGCTAGCAATCAGCCCCAGCATTTT
>TRBV25-1|NA|TRBD2|TRBJ2-7
CASSQSGGPEEQYF
TGTGCCAGCAGTCAAAGCGGGGGCCCGGAAGAGCAGTACTTC
>TRBV28|NA|NA|TRBJ2-5
CASSRPGGSGQETQYF
TGTGCCAGCAGTCGCCCAGGGGGGTCGGGGCAAGAGACCCAGTACTTC
>TRBV29-1|NA|NA|TRBJ2-2
CSVGSGTGELFF
TGCAGCGTTGGAAGCGGCACCGGGGAGCTGTTTTTT
>TRBV5-1|NA|TRBD2|TRBJ2-5
CASSTGLAGVRETQYF
TGCGCCAGCAGCACTGGACTAGCGGGAGTTCGGGAGACCCAGTACTTC
>TRBV30|NA|TRBD2|TRBJ2-1
CAWSPIAGEGEQFF
TGTGCCTGGAGTCCAATAGCGGGAGAGGGTGAGCAGTTCTTC
>TRBV6-1|NA|NA|TRBJ1-2
CASRSKQAVGGYTF
TGTGCCAGCAGAAGTAAACAGGCCGTAGGGGGCTACACCTTC
>TRBV20-1|NA|NA|TRBJ2-1
CSASRGNEQFF
TGCAGTGCCTCTAGGGGTAATGAGCAGTTCTTC
>TRBV9|NA|NA|TRBJ1-3
CASSTVSGNTIYF
TGTGCCAGCAGCACAGTCTCTGGAAACACCATATATTTT
>TRBV5-6|NA|TRBD1|TRBJ2-2
CASSPGQGYTGELFF
TGTGCCAGCAGCCCAGGACAGGGGTACACCGGGGAGCTGTTTTTT
>TRBV7-3|NA|TRBD1|TRBJ2-7
CASSLTGTGHGGYEQYF
TGTGCCAGCAGCTTAACCGGGACAGGTCACGGGGGCTACGAGCAGTACTTC
>TRBV4-1|NA|TRBD2|TRBJ2-6
CASSQDLWREFSGANVLTF
TGCGCCAGCAGCCAAGATCTCTGGCGGGAGTTCTCTGGGGCCAACGTCCTGACTTTC
>TRBV4-2|once|NA|TRBJ2-3
CASSLGLASTDTQYF
TGTGCCAGCAGCCTTGGACTCGCAAGCACAGATACGCAGTATTTT
>TRBV6-5|NA|NA|TRBJ2-2
CASRTTGNGELFF
TGTGCCAGCAGAACCACAGGGAACGGGGAGCTGTTTTTT
>TRBV28|NA|TRBD1|TRBJ1-5
CATDRGGLNQPQHF
TGTGCCACGGACAGGGGTGGCCTAAATCAGCCCCAGCATTTT
>TRBV2|few|NA|TRBJ1-2
CASSVAAAPSRYTF
TGTGCCAGCAGTGTAGCGGCCGCCCCCTCCCGCTACACCTTC
>TRBV2|NA|NA|TRBJ2-2
CASGRDGGTGELFF
TGTGCCAGCGGGCGGGACGGAGGCACCGGGGAGCTGTTTTTT
>TRBV5-4|NA|TRBD2|TRBJ2-1
CASSLYLLAGAKDEQFF
TGTGCCAGCAGCTTGTATCTGCTAGCGGGAGCTAAGGATGAGCAGTTCTTC
>TRBV5-4|NA|TRBD2|TRBJ2-6
CASSFPSGSSGANVLTF
TGTGCCAGCAGCTTTCCTAGCGGAAGCTCTGGGGCCAACGTCCTGACTTTC
>TRBV5-1|many|NA|TRBJ1-5
CASGGWQENQPQHF
TGCGCCAGCGGGGGGTGGCAGGAAAATCAGCCCCAGCATTTT
>TRBV2|NA|NA|TRBJ2-3
CASRTSQGERTDTQYF
TGTGCCAGCAGAACCTCCCAGGGTGAGCGCACAGATACGCAGTATTTT